The rows below give T cell receptor beta chains drawn from one sample of a study of cytomegalovirus exposure and HLA in healthy donors. Profiled with immunoSEQ multiplex PCR; TCRdb holds only in-frame clones, not every one. This sample carries about 140,000 clones, roughly 80% of them seen once, and the ten largest clones take about 3.5%. Input material: PBMCs. Every receptor here comes from a man between 35 and 55 years old in good health and CMV-seronegative. Both conserved end residues are trimmed from each CDR3.

cdr3_aa,j_call,v_call
ASSYSLEKETQY,TRBJ2-5,TRBV6-6
ASSSELSYEQY,TRBJ2-7,TRBV5-1
ASSQGSRQANEKLF,TRBJ1-4,TRBV4-3
AWRTGFGNTEAF,TRBJ1-1,TRBV30
ASSIWGQSNTEAF,TRBJ1-1,TRBV19
ASSQPVRGGTIY,TRBJ1-3,TRBV4-1
ASSPRSGKEAF,TRBJ1-1,TRBV5-1
ASSLGTGGDTQY,TRBJ2-3,TRBV5-1
ASSLEWFSGANVLT,TRBJ2-6,TRBV5-1
ASSSTTGNTYAEQY,TRBJ2-7,TRBV5-1
ASSYTGTYEQY,TRBJ2-7,TRBV6-6
ASRGQPNTGELF,TRBJ2-2,TRBV6-4
ASSRLTGDGGYT,TRBJ1-2,TRBV14
ASSSQDRGERDTEAF,TRBJ1-1,TRBV13
ASSLTRAGELF,TRBJ2-2,TRBV27
ASSLLQGAAYNEQF,TRBJ2-1,TRBV5-5
ASSGQGLREKLF,TRBJ1-4,TRBV2
ASSQRLAGGANTGELF,TRBJ2-2,TRBV4-1
ASSLALSGNQPQH,TRBJ1-5,TRBV5-4
ASSEGTGRRQPQH,TRBJ1-5,TRBV6-1
ASSLGRLAEYYQETQY,TRBJ2-5,TRBV7-8
ASSSPGWSTGELF,TRBJ2-2,TRBV4-1
ASSQVLAGAGNTIY,TRBJ1-3,TRBV4-1
ASSLGRGTEAF,TRBJ1-1,TRBV11-2
AWSGDRVWYGYT,TRBJ1-2,TRBV30